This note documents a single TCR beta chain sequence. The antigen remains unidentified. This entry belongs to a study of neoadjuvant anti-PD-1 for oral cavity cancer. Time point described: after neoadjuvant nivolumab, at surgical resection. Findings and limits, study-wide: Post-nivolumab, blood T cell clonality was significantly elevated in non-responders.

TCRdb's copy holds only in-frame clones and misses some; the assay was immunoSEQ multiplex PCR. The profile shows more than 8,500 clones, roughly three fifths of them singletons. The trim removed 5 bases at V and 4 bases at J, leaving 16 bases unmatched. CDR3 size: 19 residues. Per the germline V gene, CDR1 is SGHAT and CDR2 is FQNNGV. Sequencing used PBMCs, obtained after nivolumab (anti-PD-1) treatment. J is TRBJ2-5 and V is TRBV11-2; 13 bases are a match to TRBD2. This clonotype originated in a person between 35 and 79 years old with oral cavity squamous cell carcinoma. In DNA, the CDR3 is TGTGCCAGCAGCCAATCACTAGCGGGAGGGCCTCTTTGGGGAGAGACCCAGTACTTC. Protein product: CASSQSLAGGPLWGETQYF.